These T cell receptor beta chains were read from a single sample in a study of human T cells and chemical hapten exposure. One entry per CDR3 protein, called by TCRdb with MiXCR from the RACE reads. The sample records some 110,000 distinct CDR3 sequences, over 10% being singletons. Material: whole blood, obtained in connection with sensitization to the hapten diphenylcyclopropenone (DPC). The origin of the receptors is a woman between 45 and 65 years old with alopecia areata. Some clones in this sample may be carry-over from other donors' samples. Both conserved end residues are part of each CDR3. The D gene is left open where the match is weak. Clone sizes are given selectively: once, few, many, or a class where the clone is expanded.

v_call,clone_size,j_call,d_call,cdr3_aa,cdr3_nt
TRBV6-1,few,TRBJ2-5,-,CASSELSLTQYF,TGTGCCAGCAGTGAACTATCTTTGACCCAGTACTTC
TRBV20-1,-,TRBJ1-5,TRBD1,CSASYRQGYNQPQHF,TGCAGTGCTAGTTACCGACAGGGGTACAATCAGCCCCAGCATTTT
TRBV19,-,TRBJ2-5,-,CAGSTTGTRKETQYF,TGTGCCGGTAGTACCACAGGGACAAGAAAAGAGACCCAGTACTTC
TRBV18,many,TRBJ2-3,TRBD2,CASSPPFGRAADTQYF,TGTGCCAGCTCACCACCGTTCGGGAGGGCCGCAGATACGCAGTATTTT
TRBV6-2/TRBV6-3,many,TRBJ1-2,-,CASRSGDNYGYTF,TGTGCCAGCAGGTCAGGAGATAACTATGGCTACACCTTC
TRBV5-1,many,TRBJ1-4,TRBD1,CASSLAEGGEKLFF,TGCGCCAGCAGCTTGGCCGAAGGGGGCGAAAAACTGTTTTTT
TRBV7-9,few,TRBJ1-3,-,CASSGRQGNTIYF,TGTGCCAGCAGCGGCAGACAGGGAAACACCATATATTTT
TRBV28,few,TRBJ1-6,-,CASGETSSYNSPLHF,TGTGCCAGCGGAGAAACGAGCTCCTATAATTCACCCCTCCACTTT
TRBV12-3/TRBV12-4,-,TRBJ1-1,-,CASSFTELTEAFF,TGTGCCAGCAGTTTTACAGAACTTACTGAAGCTTTCTTT
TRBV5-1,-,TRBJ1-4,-,CASSSDLGEKLFF,TGCGCCAGCAGCTCGGACCTAGGGGAAAAACTGTTTTTT
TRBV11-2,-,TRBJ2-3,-,CASFGLGADTQYF,TGTGCCAGCTTTGGCCTAGGGGCAGATACGCAGTATTTT
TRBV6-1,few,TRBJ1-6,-,CASSGFREGISPLHF,TGTGCCAGCAGTGGATTCCGGGAGGGGATTTCACCCCTCCACTTT
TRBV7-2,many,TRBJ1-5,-,CASSVQSTGNQPQHF,TGTGCCAGCAGCGTCCAATCGACAGGAAATCAGCCCCAGCATTTT
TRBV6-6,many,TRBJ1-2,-,CASSARFNYGYTF,TGTGCCAGCAGCGCCCGATTTAACTATGGCTACACCTTC
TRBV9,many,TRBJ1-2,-,CASSVEVRGGYTF,TGTGCCAGCAGCGTAGAGGTCAGGGGTGGCTACACCTTC